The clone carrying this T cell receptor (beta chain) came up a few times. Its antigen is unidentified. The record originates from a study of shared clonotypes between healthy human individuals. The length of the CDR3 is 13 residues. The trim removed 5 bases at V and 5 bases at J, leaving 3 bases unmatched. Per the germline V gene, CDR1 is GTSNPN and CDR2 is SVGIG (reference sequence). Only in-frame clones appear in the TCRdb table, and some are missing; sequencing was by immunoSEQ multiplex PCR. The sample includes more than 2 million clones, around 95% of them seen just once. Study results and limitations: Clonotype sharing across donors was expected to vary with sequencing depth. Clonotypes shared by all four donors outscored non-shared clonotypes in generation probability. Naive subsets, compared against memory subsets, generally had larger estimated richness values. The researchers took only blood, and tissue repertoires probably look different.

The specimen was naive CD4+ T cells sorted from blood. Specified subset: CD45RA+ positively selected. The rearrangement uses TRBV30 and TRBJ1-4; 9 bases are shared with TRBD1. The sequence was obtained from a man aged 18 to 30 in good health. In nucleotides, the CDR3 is TGTGCCTGGGGACAGGGGACGAATGAAAAACTGTTTTTT. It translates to CAWGQGTNEKLFF.